This T cell receptor (beta chain) comes out of a study of glioma-infiltrating T cells after dendritic cell vaccination. Across the whole study: The vaccine used monocyte-derived dendritic cells pulsed overnight with autologous tumor lysate.

Germline V CDR1 and CDR2: LGHNA, YSLEER. Trimming at V came to 4 bases and at J to 4 bases, leaving 7 bases not matched to a gene. The CDR3 extends over 15 amino acids. Blood PBMC samples: pre-vaccination, two weeks post third vaccination, and at tumor progression. Amplification used 60 V beta primers and 13 J beta primers. The protocol was immunoSEQ multiplex PCR, while the TCRdb copy is restricted to in-frame clones and leaves out a portion. The sample holds 71,000 or so clones, around 86% seen once. This TCR came from a human donor with glioblastoma. The V call is TRBV4-3, the J call TRBJ2-3; 8 nucleotides match TRBD2. The starting material was blood, obtained before dendritic cell vaccination. CDR3 coding DNA: TGCGCCAGCAGCCGGAATAGCGGGGTGGCAGATACGCAGTATTTT. Translation: CASSRNSGVADTQYF.